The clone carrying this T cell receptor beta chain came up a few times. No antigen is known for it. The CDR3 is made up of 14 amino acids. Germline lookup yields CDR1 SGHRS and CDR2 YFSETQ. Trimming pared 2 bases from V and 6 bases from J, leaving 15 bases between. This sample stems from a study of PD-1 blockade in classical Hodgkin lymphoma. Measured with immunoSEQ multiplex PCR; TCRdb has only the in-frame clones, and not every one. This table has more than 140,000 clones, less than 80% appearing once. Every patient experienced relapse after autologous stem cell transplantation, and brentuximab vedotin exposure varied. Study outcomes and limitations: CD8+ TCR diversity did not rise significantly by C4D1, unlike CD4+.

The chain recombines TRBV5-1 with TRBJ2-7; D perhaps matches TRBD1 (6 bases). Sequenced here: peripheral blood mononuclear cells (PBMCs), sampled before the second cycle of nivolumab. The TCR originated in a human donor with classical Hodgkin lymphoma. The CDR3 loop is CASSFQGTTAEQYF. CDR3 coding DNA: TGCGCCAGCAGCTTTCAGGGGACAACAGCCGAGCAGTACTTC.